The 11 T cell receptor beta chains below all came from one sample that was sequenced in a study of somatic mutations in cytotoxic T cells in rheumatoid arthritis. This table comes from immunoSEQ multiplex PCR, and its TCRdb copy is limited to in-frame clones, with some not included. The sample has about 7,100 clones; about 82% are singletons. The material sequenced was CD8+ T cells sorted from blood. The receptors shown here come from an adult with rheumatoid arthritis.

The rearrangement links TRBV19 to TRBJ2-2; 9 bases align to TRBD2. There are 16 residues in the CDR3. V trimming: 8 bases; J trimming: 0 bases; junction bases outside the gene matches: 7. Germline CDR1 and CDR2: LNHDA and SQIVND (reference sequence). CDR3 DNA: TGTGCCAGTCACCGCGGGGGGGAAGCGAACACCGGGGAGCTGTTTTTT. It specifies CASHRGGEANTGELFF. The whole variable domain, filled in from reference TRBV19 and TRBJ2-2, reads DGGITQSPKYLFRKEGQNVTLSCEQNLNHDAMYWYRQDPGQGLRLIYYSQIVNDFQKGDIAEGYSVSREKKESFPLTVTSAQKNPTAFYLCASHRGGEANTGELFFGEGSRLTVL.

In its sample, this clone is large. This chain connects TRBV13 to TRBJ1-2; TRBD1 is a possible D gene (5 bases). This CDR3 is 15 amino acids long. Trimming left V 5 bases short and J 6 bases short, with 19 bases between. Germline CDR1 is PRHDT and CDR2 is FYEKMQ (reference sequence). The CDR3 loop reads CASSTPLRVKDGYTF. The CDR3 region has the DNA TGTGCCAGCAGCACCCCCCTCAGGGTGAAGGATGGCTACACCTTC.

Details on this clone: The germline gene is not matched at one end of the junction; a read error may be the cause. The chain has TRBV28 and TRBJ2-5; maybe TRBD2 (5 bases). The CDR3 covers 13 residues. From germline, CDR1 is MDHEN and CDR2 SYDVKM. The CDR3: CASPPRGRPGLDF. CDR3 DNA: TGTGCCAGCCCCCCCCGGGGAAGACCGGGCCTAGACTTC.

The chain recombines TRBV18 with TRBJ1-5; 7 bases match TRBD1. V lost 3 bases, J lost 10 bases, and 9 bases stayed unmatched. Germline assignment: CDR1 KGHSH and CDR2 LQKENI. The CDR3 loop spans 14 amino acids. CDR3 region: CASSPGQTISPQHF. The CDR3 DNA reads as TGTGCCAGCTCACCGGGACAGACAATCAGCCCCCAGCATTTT.

The chain couples TRBV27 to TRBJ2-1, with D possibly TRBD1 on 5 matching bases. The V gene's germline CDR1 is MNHEY and CDR2 SMNVEV (reference sequence). V was shortened by 5 bases and J by 3 bases, with 8 bases between the two germline ends. There are 13 residues in the CDR3. CDR3 sequence reads: CASSPDNYNEQFF. CDR3 nucleotides: TGTGCCAGCAGTCCGGACAACTACAATGAGCAGTTCTTC.

V and J are TRBV6-5 and TRBJ2-3; 7 bases line up with TRBD2. V dropped 2 bases and J dropped 2; count of bases not matched to a gene: 4. The CDR3 is 15 amino acids. Per germline, CDR1 MNHEY and CDR2 SVGAGI. The DNA for the CDR3 is TGTGCCAGCAGTTACGGGGACTACTACACAGATACGCAGTATTTT. It codes for CASSYGDYYTDTQYF.

The J gene is TRBJ1-1, the V gene TRBV27, with a weak D call TRBD1 (6 bases). The CDR3 extends over 15 amino acids. Germline values: CDR1 MNHEY, CDR2 SMNVEV (reference sequence). Deletions cut 3 bases from V and 1 base from J, with 12 bases between. CDR3 DNA sequence: TGTGCCAGCAGTTTGGCGACAGGCCCGAACACTGAAGCTTTCTTT. It specifies CASSLATGPNTEAFF.

The rearrangement links TRBV18 to TRBJ1-1; D is uncertain. This CDR3 is 15 amino acids long. The germline V and J ends were trimmed by 2 bases and 1 base, with 11 bases remaining between them. Germline V gene lookup returns CDR1 KGHSH and CDR2 LQKENI. In DNA form, the CDR3 reads TGTGCCAGCTCACCAGATTCAGGACGGAACACTGAAGCTTTCTTT. It translates to CASSPDSGRNTEAFF. Supplemented by reference TRBV18 and TRBJ1-1, the full variable domain reads NAGVMQNPRHLVRRRGQEARLRCSPMKGHSHVYWYRQLPEEGLKFMVYLQKENIIDESGMPKERFSAEFPKEGPSILRIQQVVRGDSAAYFCASSPDSGRNTEAFFGQGTRLTVV.

This chain links TRBV19 with TRBJ1-2; D is ambiguous. The germline V gene has CDR1 LNHDA and CDR2 SQIVND (reference sequence). The V end was cut by 1 base, the J end by 9 bases, with 21 bases between. The length of the CDR3 is 16 residues. The CDR3 DNA reads TGTGCCAGTAGTATAGTCGGGGTCAGGACTTCTGGAAGCTACACCTTC. Protein: CASSIVGVRTSGSYTF.

This sequence joins TRBV6-5 and TRBJ2-5; the D call may be TRBD1 or TRBD2 (6 bases each). The CDR3 length is 13 residues. Germline loops: CDR1 MNHEY, CDR2 SVGAGI. V lost 7 bases and J 5 bases, leaving 14 bases between the germline ends. CDR3 sequence: CASNLGGSETQYF. The CDR3 coding sequence is TGTGCCAGCAACCTAGGGGGGAGCGAGACCCAGTACTTC.

This sequence joins TRBV19 and TRBJ2-7; possible D gene TRBD1, 6 bases. CDR1 and CDR2 from the germline V gene are LNHDA and SQIVND (reference sequence). The CDR3 spans 13 residues. Trimming pared 3 bases from V and 1 base from J, leaving 7 bases between. The CDR3 region is CASSIQGSYEQYF. Written as DNA, the CDR3 is TGTGCCAGTAGTATTCAGGGGTCCTACGAGCAGTACTTC.